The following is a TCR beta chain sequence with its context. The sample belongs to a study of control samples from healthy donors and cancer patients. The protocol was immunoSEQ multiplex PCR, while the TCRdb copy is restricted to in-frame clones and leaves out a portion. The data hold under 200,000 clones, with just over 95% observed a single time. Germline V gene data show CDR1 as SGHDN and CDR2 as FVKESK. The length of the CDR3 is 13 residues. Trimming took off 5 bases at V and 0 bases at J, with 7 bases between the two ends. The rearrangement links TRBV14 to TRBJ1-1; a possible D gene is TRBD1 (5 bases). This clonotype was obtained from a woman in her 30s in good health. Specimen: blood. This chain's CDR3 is CASSDSLNTEAFF. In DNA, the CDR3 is TGTGCCAGCAGCGACAGCTTGAACACTGAAGCTTTCTTT.